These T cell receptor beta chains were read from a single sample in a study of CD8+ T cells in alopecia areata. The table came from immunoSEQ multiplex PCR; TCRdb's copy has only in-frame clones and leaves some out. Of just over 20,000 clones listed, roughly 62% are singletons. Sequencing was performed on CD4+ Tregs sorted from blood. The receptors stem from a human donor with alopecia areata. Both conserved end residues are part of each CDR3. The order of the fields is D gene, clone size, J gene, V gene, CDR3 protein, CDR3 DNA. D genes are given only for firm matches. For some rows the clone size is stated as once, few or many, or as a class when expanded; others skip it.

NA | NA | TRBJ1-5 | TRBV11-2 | CASSLDGFSNQPQHF | TGTGCCAGCAGCTTAGATGGGTTTAGCAATCAGCCCCAGCATTTT
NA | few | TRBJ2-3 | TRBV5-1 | CASSLSGQRTDTQYF | TGCGCCAGCAGCTTGTCAGGACAGCGCACAGATACGCAGTATTTT
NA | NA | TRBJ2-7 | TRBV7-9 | CASSLGAVAPEQYF | TGTGCCAGCAGCTTAGGGGCAGTGGCGCCCGAGCAGTACTTC
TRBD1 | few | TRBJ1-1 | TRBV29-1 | CSVRDRVGTEAFF | TGCAGCGTGAGGGACAGGGTGGGCACTGAAGCTTTCTTT
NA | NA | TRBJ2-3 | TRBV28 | CASSAPSTDTQYF | TGTGCCAGCAGTGCTCCTAGCACAGATACGCAGTATTTT
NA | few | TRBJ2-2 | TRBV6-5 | CASSYSGVVGAGELFF | TGTGCCAGCAGTTACTCGGGGGTGGTGGGCGCCGGGGAGCTGTTTTTT
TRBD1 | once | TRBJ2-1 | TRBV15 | CATSRDPRTGGPYNEQFF | TGTGCCACCAGCAGAGATCCCCGGACAGGGGGCCCCTACAATGAGCAGTTCTTC
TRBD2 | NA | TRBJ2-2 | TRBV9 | CASSVLADTGELFF | TGTGCCAGCAGCGTCCTAGCGGACACCGGGGAGCTGTTTTTT
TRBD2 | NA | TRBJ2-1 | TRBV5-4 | CASSLVLAGAVEQFF | TGTGCCAGCAGCTTGGTTCTAGCGGGAGCGGTTGAGCAGTTCTTC
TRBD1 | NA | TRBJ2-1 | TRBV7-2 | CASSRRTGGRDEQFF | TGTGCCAGCAGCCGACGGACAGGGGGCAGGGATGAGCAGTTCTTC
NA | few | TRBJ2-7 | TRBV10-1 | CASSESRAAGDEQYF | TGCGCCAGCAGTGAGTCACGGGCCGCTGGCGACGAGCAGTACTTC
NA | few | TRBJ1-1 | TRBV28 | CASSLATRDNTEAFF | TGTGCCAGCAGCCTTGCTACCCGTGATAACACTGAAGCTTTCTTT
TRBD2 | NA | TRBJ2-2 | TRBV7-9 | CASTSSGAYTGELFF | TGTGCCAGCACCAGTAGCGGGGCCTACACCGGGGAGCTGTTTTTT
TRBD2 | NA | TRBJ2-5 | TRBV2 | CASSAPSGGAEETQYF | TGTGCCAGCAGTGCCCCGAGCGGGGGGGCAGAGGAGACCCAGTACTTC
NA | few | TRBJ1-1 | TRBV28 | CASNAPARNAFF | TGTGCCAGCAACGCGCCCGCCAGGAACGCTTTCTTT
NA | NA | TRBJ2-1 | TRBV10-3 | CATNSGTYYNEQFF | TGTGCCACCAACTCCGGGACCTATTACAATGAGCAGTTCTTC
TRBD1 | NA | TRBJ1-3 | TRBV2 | CASTYGQGAGNTIYF | TGTGCCAGCACCTACGGACAGGGGGCTGGAAACACCATATATTTT
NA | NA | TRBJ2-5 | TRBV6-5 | CASSYTLVTQYF | TGTGCCAGCAGTTACACCTTGGTCACCCAGTACTTC
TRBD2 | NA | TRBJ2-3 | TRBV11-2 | CASRTSGGLSTDTQYF | TGTGCCAGCCGTACTAGCGGGGGACTAAGCACAGATACGCAGTATTTT
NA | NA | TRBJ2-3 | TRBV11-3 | CASSTYGTATDTQYF | TGTGCCAGCAGCACATATGGAACGGCCACAGATACGCAGTATTTT
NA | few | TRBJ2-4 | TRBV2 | CASSDRAGAVQYF | TGTGCCAGCAGTGATAGGGCGGGGGCTGTTCAGTACTTC
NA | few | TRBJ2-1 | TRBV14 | CASSQEGAGYNEQFF | TGTGCCAGCAGCCAGGAGGGGGCTGGATACAATGAGCAGTTCTTC
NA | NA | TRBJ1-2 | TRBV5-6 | CASSLALPNGYTF | TGTGCCAGCAGCTTGGCCCTACCTAATGGCTACACCTTC
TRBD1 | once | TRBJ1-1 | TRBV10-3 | CAISEAPGGRAEAFF | TGTGCCATCAGTGAGGCTCCAGGGGGGAGGGCTGAAGCTTTCTTT
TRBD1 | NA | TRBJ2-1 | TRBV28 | CASSPVDRGNEQFF | TGTGCCAGCAGTCCAGTGGACAGGGGCAATGAGCAGTTCTTC
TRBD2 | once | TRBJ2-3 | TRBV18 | CASSPQGRADTQYF | TGTGCCAGCTCCCCTCAAGGGAGGGCAGATACGCAGTATTTT
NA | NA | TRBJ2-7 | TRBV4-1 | CASSQEVRWASYEQYF | TGCGCCAGCAGCCAAGAGGTAAGGTGGGCATCCTACGAGCAGTACTTC
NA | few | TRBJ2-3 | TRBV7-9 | CASSYNTDTQYF | TGTGCCAGCAGCTACAACACAGATACGCAGTATTTT
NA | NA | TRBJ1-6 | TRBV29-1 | CSAKYRADNSPLHF | TGCAGCGCTAAGTACAGGGCAGATAATTCACCCCTCCACTTT
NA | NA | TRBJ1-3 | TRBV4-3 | CASSQETRYRNTIYF | TGCGCCAGCAGCCAAGAAACGCGGTATAGAAACACCATATATTTT
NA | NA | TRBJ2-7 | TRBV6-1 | CASSEEQPKTQQYF | TGTGCCAGCAGTGAGGAACAGCCTAAAACACAGCAGTACTTC
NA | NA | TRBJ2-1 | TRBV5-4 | CASSRDLNFIEQFF | TGTGCCAGCAGTCGGGACTTAAATTTCATTGAGCAGTTCTTC
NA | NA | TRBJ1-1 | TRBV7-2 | CASSFTPKTGLDTEAFF | TGTGCCAGCAGCTTCACCCCTAAGACAGGTCTGGACACTGAAGCTTTCTTT
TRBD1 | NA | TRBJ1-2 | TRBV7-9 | CASRIQGLDGYTF | TGTGCCAGCAGAATACAGGGGCTTGATGGCTACACCTTC
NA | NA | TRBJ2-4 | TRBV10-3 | CAISPGRGKNIQYF | TGTGCCATCAGCCCGGGCAGGGGCAAAAACATTCAGTACTTC
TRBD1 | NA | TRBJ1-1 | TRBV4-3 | CASSPRTGDPEAFF | TGCGCCAGCAGCCCGCGGACAGGGGACCCCGAAGCTTTCTTT
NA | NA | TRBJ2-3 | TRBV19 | CASSGERNTQYF | TGTGCCAGTAGCGGTGAGAGGAATACGCAGTATTTT
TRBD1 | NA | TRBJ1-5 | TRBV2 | CASSVGGRHQPQHF | TGTGCCAGCAGTGTAGGGGGCCGTCATCAGCCCCAGCATTTT
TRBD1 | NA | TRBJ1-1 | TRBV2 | CASSDPRDRPAEAFF | TGTGCCAGCAGTGACCCACGGGACAGGCCGGCCGAAGCTTTCTTT
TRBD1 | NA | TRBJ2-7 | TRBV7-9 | CASSTNRGSYEQYF | TGTGCCAGCAGCACCAACAGGGGCTCCTACGAGCAGTACTTC
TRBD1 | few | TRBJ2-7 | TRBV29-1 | CSISPGGGEQYF | TGCAGCATCTCCCCAGGGGGCGGCGAGCAGTACTTC
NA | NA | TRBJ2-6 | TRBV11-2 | CASSDRQAYNVLTF | TGTGCCAGCAGCGACAGACAGGCCTACAACGTCCTGACTTTC
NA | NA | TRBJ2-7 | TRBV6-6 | CASSYAGLTYEQYF | TGTGCCAGCAGTTACGCGGGGCTTACCTACGAGCAGTACTTC
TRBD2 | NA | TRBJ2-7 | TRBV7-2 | CASSPGLAGEWQYF | TGTGCCAGCAGCCCGGGACTAGCGGGAGAATGGCAGTACTTC